This T cell receptor beta chain was documented in a study of blood T cell repertoires in COVID-19. Libraries were prepared by immunoSEQ multiplex PCR; TCRdb keeps only in-frame clonotypes and omits some of them. The sample records about 220,000 clones, around three quarters being singletons. J was trimmed by 3 bases and V by 6 bases; bases with no gene match: 7. Germline V lookup: CDR1 SQVTM, CDR2 ANQGSEA. The CDR3 is 15 amino acids. Sequenced: peripheral blood. The chain links TRBV29-1 to TRBJ2-6; 8 bases map to TRBD1. This sequence was found in a woman in her 70s with acute or convalescent COVID-19. Here the CDR3 reads CSVWDRQIGANVLTF. CDR3 DNA: TGCAGCGTGTGGGACAGGCAGATTGGGGCCAACGTCCTGACTTTC.